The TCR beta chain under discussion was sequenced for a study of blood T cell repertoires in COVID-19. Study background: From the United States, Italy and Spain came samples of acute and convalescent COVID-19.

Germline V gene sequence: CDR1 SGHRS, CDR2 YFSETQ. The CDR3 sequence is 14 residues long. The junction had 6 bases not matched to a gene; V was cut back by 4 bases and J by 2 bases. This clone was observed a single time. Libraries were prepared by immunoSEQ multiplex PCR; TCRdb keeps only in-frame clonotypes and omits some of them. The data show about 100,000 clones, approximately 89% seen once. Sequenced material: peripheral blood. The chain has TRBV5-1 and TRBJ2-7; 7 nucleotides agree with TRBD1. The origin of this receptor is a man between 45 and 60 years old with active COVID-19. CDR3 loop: CASSRGQPPYEQYF. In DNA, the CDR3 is TGCGCCAGCAGCAGGGGACAGCCACCCTACGAGCAGTACTTC. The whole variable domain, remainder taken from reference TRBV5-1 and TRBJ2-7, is KAGVTQTPRYLIKTRGQQVTLSCSPISGHRSVSWYQQTPGQGLQFLFEYFSETQRNKGNFPGRFSGRQFSNSRSEMNVSTLELGDSALYLCASSRGQPPYEQYFGPGTRLTVT.